This paragraph reports one T cell receptor beta chain. This entry is derived from a study of T cell changes during pregnancy in multiple sclerosis. Germline loops: CDR1 SGHRS, CDR2 YFSETQ. This CDR3 spans 17 amino acids. V was shortened by 4 bases and J by 0 bases, with 16 bases between the two germline ends. The assay was immunoSEQ multiplex PCR, and TCRdb's table has in-frame clones only and misses some. Of more than 45,000 clones in the sample, 94% were seen once. This specimen consisted of CD4+ T cells from peripheral blood mononuclear cells, obtained in the first trimester of pregnancy. This TCR came from a female donor with multiple sclerosis, enrolled in a pregnancy study. The chain joins TRBV5-1 to TRBJ2-2; D is unresolved. CDR3: CASSHDGEPTNTGELFF. CDR3 nucleotide sequence: TGCGCCAGCAGCCACGATGGAGAACCCACGAACACCGGGGAGCTGTTTTTT.